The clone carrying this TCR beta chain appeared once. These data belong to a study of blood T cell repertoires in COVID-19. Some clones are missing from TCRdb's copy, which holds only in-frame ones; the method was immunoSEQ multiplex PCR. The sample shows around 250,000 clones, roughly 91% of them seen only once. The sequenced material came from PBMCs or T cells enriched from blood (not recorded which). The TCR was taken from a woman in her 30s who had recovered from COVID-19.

CDR3 protein: CASWGRGAEAFF. DNA of the CDR3: TGTGCCAGCTGGGGCCGGGGGGCTGAAGCTTTCTTT. V is TRBV19 and J is TRBJ1-1; perhaps TRBD1 as D (5 bases). CDR1 and CDR2 (germline): LNHDA, SQIVND (reference sequence). Trimming stripped 9 bases from V and 6 bases from J, with 14 bases between. CDR3 length equals 12 residues.